The 9 T cell receptor beta chains presented below share a single source sample, sequenced in a study of response to subunit inactivated influenza vaccine (dated by TCRdb to 2016 to 2019). Library creation used RT-PCR. TCRdb names Illumina HiSeq 2500 as the instrument used. The raw public reads went through TCRdb reprocessing: fastp at Q25, MiXCR clone calling, in-frame beta chains kept. When rows share a CDR3 protein, they turn into one entry using the most common DNA and genes. This sample holds around 470,000 distinct CDR3 sequences; roughly 7.9% were observed only once. Clones ranked in the top ten supply around 13% of the sample. The source material was PBMCs from blood, sampled roughly 24 months after vaccination. These receptors came from a man aged 50 to 69 who received an inactivated influenza vaccine. Donor details come from another sample of the same person, matched by shared clones.

The chain carries TRBV12-3 or TRBV12-4 and TRBJ1-4; 7 bases fit TRBD1. Trimming at V came to 4 bases and at J to 7 bases, leaving 12 bases not matched to a gene. The CDR3 totals 16 residues. The chain's CDR3 is CASSSRLGRGGEKLFF. Written as DNA, the CDR3 is TGTGCCAGCAGTTCCCGGTTGGGCAGGGGGGGTGAAAAACTGTTTTTT.

The V call is TRBV5-1, the J call TRBJ1-2; 9 bases map to TRBD1. Germline trimming cut 2 bases from V and 7 bases from J; bases unmatched to any gene: 9. Germline V gives CDR1 SGHRS, CDR2 YFSETQ. The CDR3 runs 15 residues. The CDR3 loop reads CASSFSSGQGTGYTF. The CDR3 region has the DNA TGCGCCAGCAGCTTTTCCTCGGGACAGGGTACTGGCTACACCTTC.

This clonotype was seen more than once but under ten times. V gene TRBV12-3 or TRBV12-4 combines with J gene TRBJ2-3; 12 bases fit TRBD2. The junction had 8 bases not matched to a gene; V was cut back by 3 bases and J by 7 bases. The CDR3 loop spans 16 amino acids. As DNA, the CDR3 is TGTGCCAGCAGTTTTTCTAGCGGGAGGGGCCGGAATACGCAGTATTTT. The encoded protein is CASSFSSGRGRNTQYF.

This clonotype was counted between two and nine times. This chain links TRBV5-1 with TRBJ1-1; 8 bases fit TRBD1. CDR3 length equals 11 residues. The V segment lost 5 bases and the J segment 8 bases; nucleotides outside the gene matches: 2. Germline lookup yields CDR1 SGHRS and CDR2 YFSETQ. Here the CDR3 DNA reads TGCGCCAGCAGGGGACAGGAAGAAGCTTTCTTT. It translates to CASRGQEEAFF.

This clonotype was recorded a few times. The chain couples TRBV6-1 to TRBJ2-1, with TRBD2 matching 9 bases. The J segment lost 3 bases and the V segment lost 6 bases, leaving 6 bases of the junction unmatched. This CDR3 has 15 amino acids. CDR1 and CDR2 (germline): MNHNS, SASEGT. This CDR3 is CASSPAGGVYNEQFF. The CDR3 nucleotides are TGTGCCAGCAGCCCGGCGGGAGGGGTCTACAATGAGCAGTTCTTC.

The rearrangement links TRBV18 to TRBJ2-7; TRBD2 matches at 13 bases. The CDR3 is 15 residues long. J lost 6 bases, V lost 3 bases, and 5 bases had no gene match. Germline V gene lookup returns CDR1 KGHSH and CDR2 LQKENI. CDR3 bases: TGTGCCAGCTCACCGGGGACTAGCGGGATTCGCGAGCAGTACTTC. It encodes CASSPGTSGIREQYF.

The chain links TRBV29-1 to TRBJ1-2; 7 bases are a match to TRBD1. The CDR3 runs to 12 residues. V shed 6 bases, J shed 8 bases, and the junction held 9 bases outside the gene matches. The V gene's germline CDR1 is SQVTM and CDR2 ANQGSEA. The CDR3 protein is CSVGTALLGYTF. DNA of the CDR3: TGCAGCGTCGGGACAGCGTTATTAGGCTACACCTTC.

Details on this clonotype: A single base separates this from a much larger clone, so it may be a read error. This chain uses TRBV14 with TRBJ2-1; D is uncertain. From germline, CDR1 is SGHDN and CDR2 FVKESK. Trimming took off 1 base at V and 9 bases at J, with 7 bases between the two ends. CDR3 size: 12 residues. Here the CDR3 DNA reads TGTGCCAGCAGCCAAGTGAGAGGTGAGCAGTTCTTC. Protein sequence: CASSQVRGEQFF.

Remarks on this clonotype: This may come from a read error, since a much larger clone is one base off. The rearrangement uses TRBV25-1 and TRBJ2-3; the D is unclear. V dropped 4 bases and J dropped 2 bases, with 10 bases sitting between them. The CDR3 contains 14 residues. CDR1 MGHDK and CDR2 SYGVNS come from the germline V gene. The CDR3 DNA reads TGTGCCAGCAGTGGGCTGACACTCACAGATACGCAGTATTTT. It specifies CASSGLTLTDTQYF.